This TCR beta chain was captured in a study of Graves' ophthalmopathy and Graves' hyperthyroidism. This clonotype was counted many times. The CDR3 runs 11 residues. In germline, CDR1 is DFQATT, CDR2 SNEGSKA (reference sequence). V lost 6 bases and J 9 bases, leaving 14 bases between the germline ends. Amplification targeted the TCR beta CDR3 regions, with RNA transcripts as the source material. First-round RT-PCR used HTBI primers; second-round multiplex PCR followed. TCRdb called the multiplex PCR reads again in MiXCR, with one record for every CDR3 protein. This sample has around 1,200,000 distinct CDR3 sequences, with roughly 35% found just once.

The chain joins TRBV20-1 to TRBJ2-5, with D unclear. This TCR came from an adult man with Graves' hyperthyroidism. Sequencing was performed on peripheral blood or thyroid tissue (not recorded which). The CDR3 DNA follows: TGCAGTGCCCCACTCATATGGGCCCAGTACTTC. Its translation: CSAPLIWAQYF.